These 10 T cell receptor beta chains share one sample of origin, sequenced in a study of blood T cell repertoires in COVID-19. Sequenced by immunoSEQ multiplex PCR; TCRdb stores in-frame clones only, minus some. The table has fewer than 600,000 clones, roughly 89% seen once. Sequenced input: peripheral blood. All receptors derive from a man younger than 30 with COVID-19, enrolled during active disease.

The V call is TRBV5-1, the J call TRBJ2-3; the match to TRBD1 covers 8 bases. J lost 0 bases, V lost 1 base, and 7 bases had no gene match. This CDR3 contains 17 residues. Germline V gene lookup returns CDR1 SGHRS and CDR2 YFSETQ. The CDR3: CASSLTETGASTDTQYF. The CDR3 region has the DNA TGCGCCAGCAGCTTGACCGAGACAGGGGCTAGCACAGATACGCAGTATTTT.

The chain joins TRBV6-5 to TRBJ1-5; perhaps TRBD1 as D (5 bases). CDR3 length: 14 residues. Germline lookup yields CDR1 MNHEY and CDR2 SVGAGI. Trimming took off 2 bases at V and 4 bases at J, with 9 bases between the two ends. CDR3 loop: CASSYGRGNQPQHF. In nucleotides, the CDR3 is TGTGCCAGCAGTTACGGTCGGGGGAATCAGCCCCAGCATTTT.

The chain recombines TRBV30 with TRBJ1-3; 7 positions agree with TRBD1. CDR3 length: 17 amino acids. From germline, CDR1 is GTSNPN and CDR2 SVGIG (reference sequence). V trimming: 0 bases; J trimming: 5 bases; junction bases outside the gene matches: 13. CDR3 amino acids: CAWSVRGINRGRNTIYF. In nucleotides, the CDR3 is TGTGCCTGGAGTGTACGAGGGATAAACAGGGGAAGAAACACCATATATTTT.

The chain combines TRBV7-9 with TRBJ1-1; D not certain. There are 13 residues in the CDR3. Germline values: CDR1 SEHNR, CDR2 FQNEAQ (reference sequence). The V end was cut by 3 bases, the J end by 4 bases, with 9 bases between. The CDR3 DNA is TGTGCCAGCAGCTTCAGTCGGGGCACTGAAGCTTTCTTT. Its protein is CASSFSRGTEAFF.

This chain joins TRBV7-6 and TRBJ2-7; unclear D gene. Germline-derived CDR1 and CDR2 are SGHVS and FNYEAQ. The V end lost 2 bases, the J end lost 4 bases, and 9 bases lay between the germline ends. The CDR3 runs to 13 residues. This CDR3 reads CASSLSHPYEQYF. CDR3 coding DNA: TGTGCCAGCAGCTTAAGCCATCCGTACGAGCAGTACTTC.

This chain connects TRBV19 to TRBJ2-2; possibly TRBD1 for D (5 bases). The length of the CDR3 is 15 residues. Trimming cost V 4 bases and J 5 bases, with 14 bases left between them. CDR1 LNHDA and CDR2 SQIVND come from the germline V gene (reference sequence). The CDR3 loop is CASSKGTGPTGELFF. Written as DNA, the CDR3 is TGTGCCAGTAGTAAGGGCACAGGACCTACCGGGGAGCTGTTTTTT.

The V and J genes are TRBV6-2 or TRBV6-3 and TRBJ1-5, with TRBD1 identical over 7 bases. CDR1 MNHEY and CDR2 SVGEGT come from the germline V gene. The V gene end was trimmed by 4 bases and the J gene end by 5 bases; junction bases not matched to a gene: 5. CDR3 size: 14 residues. The CDR3 loop is CASSSQGVHQPQHF. In nucleotides, the CDR3 is TGTGCCAGCAGTTCTCAGGGGGTCCATCAGCCCCAGCATTTT.

V and J are TRBV5-6 and TRBJ2-7; 8 positions match TRBD1. The CDR3 loop spans 14 amino acids. CDR1 is SGHDT and CDR2 is YYEEEE in the germline V gene. The V gene end was trimmed by 4 bases and the J gene end by 2 bases; junction bases not matched to a gene: 5. The CDR3 region is CASSPGTGPYEQYF. The CDR3 DNA sequence: TGTGCCAGCAGCCCCGGGACAGGCCCCTACGAGCAGTACTTC.

V is TRBV7-7 and J is TRBJ2-5; 7 bases align to TRBD1. The CDR3 is made up of 14 amino acids. The trim removed 5 bases at V and 1 base at J, leaving 4 bases unmatched. Germline CDR1 reads SSHAT; CDR2 reads FNYEAQ (reference sequence). The CDR3 region has the DNA TGTGCCAGCAGCCCAAGGACAGGCCAAGAGACCCAGTACTTC. It specifies CASSPRTGQETQYF.

The table lists this clone with a count of one. The chain recombines TRBV5-1 with TRBJ2-3, with 8 bases that match TRBD2. The CDR3 runs 14 residues. Germline values: CDR1 SGHRS, CDR2 YFSETQ. V was clipped by 7 bases and J by 6 bases; unmatched bases: 10. The CDR3 here is CASLSGGPSDTQYF. The CDR3 nucleotides are TGCGCCAGCCTCTCGGGGGGGCCATCGGATACGCAGTATTTT.